This TCR beta chain originates from a study of cytomegalovirus exposure and HLA in healthy donors. General study findings and limits: As a later analysis revealed, the rate of TCR association differed by HLA locus, with DRB1 most and HLA-C fewest.

Germline CDR1 reads SGHRS; CDR2 reads YFSETQ. Losses at the gene ends were 4 bases for V and 4 bases for J; bases not matched to a gene: 9. The CDR3 covers 15 residues. A multiplex PCR was run with 60 Vbeta primers and 13 Jbeta primers. Some clones are missing from TCRdb's copy, which holds only in-frame ones; the method was immunoSEQ multiplex PCR. The sample consists of fewer than 300,000 clones, 75% to 90% of them appearing once. Details on this clone: Its specificity is not known.

Sequenced material: PBMCs. The chain combines TRBV5-1 with TRBJ2-3; 7 positions match TRBD1. The TCR was taken from a man aged 35 to 55 in good health and CMV-seropositive. In nucleotides, the CDR3 is TGCGCCAGCAGCCATGGACAGGATGGGGCAGATACGCAGTATTTT. This encodes CASSHGQDGADTQYF.